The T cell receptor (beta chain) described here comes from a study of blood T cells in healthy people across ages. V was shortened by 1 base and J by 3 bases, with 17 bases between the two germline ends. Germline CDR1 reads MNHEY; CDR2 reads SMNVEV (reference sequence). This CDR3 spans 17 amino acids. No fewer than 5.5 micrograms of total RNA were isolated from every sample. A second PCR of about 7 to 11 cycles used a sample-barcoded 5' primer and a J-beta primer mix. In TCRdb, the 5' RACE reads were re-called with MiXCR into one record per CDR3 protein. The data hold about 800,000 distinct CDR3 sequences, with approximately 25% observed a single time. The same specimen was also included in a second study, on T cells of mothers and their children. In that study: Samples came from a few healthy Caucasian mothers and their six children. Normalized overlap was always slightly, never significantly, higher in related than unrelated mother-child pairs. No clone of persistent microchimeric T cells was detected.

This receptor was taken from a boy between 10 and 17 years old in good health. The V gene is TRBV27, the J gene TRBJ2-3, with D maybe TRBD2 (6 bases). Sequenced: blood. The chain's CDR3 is CASSLLPSVGYTDTQYF. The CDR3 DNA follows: TGTGCCAGCAGTTTATTGCCTAGCGTGGGTTATACAGATACGCAGTATTTT.